The next 20 T cell receptor beta chains were all read from a single sample in a study of OX40 agonist ivuxolimab in advanced cancers. Profiling relied on immunoSEQ multiplex PCR, and the TCRdb table lists in-frame clones only, not all of them. The sample lists 50,000 to 80,000 clones; roughly 80% were seen once. The source was CD4+ or CD8+ T cells sorted from blood, collected in a trial of the OX40 agonist ivuxolimab. The receptors come from an adult with an advanced solid tumor such as melanoma, head and neck, liver or kidney cancer.

The chain couples TRBV30 to TRBJ2-7, with D possibly TRBD1 on 5 matching bases. Germline lookup yields CDR1 GTSNPN and CDR2 SVGIG (reference sequence). V shed 2 bases and J shed 2 bases, with 19 bases lying between them. CDR3 size: 16 residues. Here the CDR3 DNA reads TGTGCCTGGAGTAACTACCCCACAGGTCCACCCTACGAGCAGTACTTC. This sequence encodes CAWSNYPTGPPYEQYF.

V usage is TRBV19 and J usage is TRBJ2-7; D is uncertain. The CDR3 is 14 residues long. Trimming pared 6 bases from V and 0 bases from J, leaving 12 bases between. Germline V CDR1 and CDR2: LNHDA, SQIVND (reference sequence). Here the CDR3 DNA reads TGTGCCAGTAGCCACCGGCAAACCTCCTACGAGCAGTACTTC. This encodes CASSHRQTSYEQYF.

This chain joins TRBV5-1 and TRBJ1-3; TRBD1 matches at 9 bases. The CDR3 sequence is 16 residues long. CDR1 and CDR2 (germline): SGHRS, YFSETQ. Losses at the gene ends were 3 bases for V and 3 bases for J; bases not matched to a gene: 7. Written as DNA, the CDR3 is TGCGCCAGCAGCTCTAAATCGGGACAGGGTGGAAACACCATATATTTT. This translates into CASSSKSGQGGNTIYF.

This chain uses TRBV29-1 with TRBJ1-5; maybe TRBD1 (5 bases). The germline V gene encodes CDR1 SQVTM and CDR2 ANQGSEA. V lost 5 bases and J 1 base, leaving 15 bases between the germline ends. The CDR3 extends over 15 amino acids. The CDR3 protein is CSVSRDGLSNQPQHF. The CDR3 DNA reads TGCAGCGTTTCCAGGGACGGGCTGAGCAATCAGCCCCAGCATTTT.

The chain couples TRBV6-5 to TRBJ2-1; D is undetermined. This CDR3 is built from 15 residues. Per germline, CDR1 MNHEY and CDR2 SVGAGI. The V end was cut by 0 bases, the J end by 4 bases, with 10 bases between. The DNA for the CDR3 is TGTGCCAGCAGTTACTCAACGAATCCTTACAATGAGCAGTTCTTC. As protein: CASSYSTNPYNEQFF.

This chain joins TRBV11-3 and TRBJ1-5; D might be TRBD1 (5 bases). Germline CDR1 and CDR2: SGHNT and YENEEA. Trimming took off 3 bases at V and 2 bases at J, with 11 bases between the two ends. The CDR3 is 15 amino acids. This CDR3 is CASSFLQARNQPQHF. CDR3 DNA sequence: TGTGCCAGCAGCTTTTTACAGGCACGCAATCAGCCCCAGCATTTT.

This rearrangement joins TRBV4-2 to TRBJ2-7; the D gene is possibly TRBD2 (5 bases). CDR3 length equals 12 residues. The V end lost 6 bases, the J end lost 6 bases, and 12 bases lay between the germline ends. CDR1 LGHNA and CDR2 YNFKEQ come from the germline V gene. The CDR3 reads CASSRTGSEQYF. DNA of the CDR3: TGTGCCAGCAGTCGTACGGGGTCCGAGCAGTACTTC.

This chain uses TRBV15 with TRBJ1-4, with D perhaps TRBD1 (6 bases). With 7 bases removed from V and 4 bases from J, the gap between germline ends came to 13 bases. Germline V gives CDR1 LNHNV, CDR2 YYDKDF (reference sequence). The CDR3 is 14 amino acids. Here the CDR3 reads CATKRGDYNEKLFF. In DNA form, the CDR3 reads TGTGCCACCAAAAGGGGGGACTATAATGAAAAACTGTTTTTT.

The chain joins TRBV5-1 to TRBJ2-1; 10 nucleotides agree with TRBD2. Trimming cost V 0 bases and J 3 bases; bases outside gene matches: 3. CDR1 is SGHRS and CDR2 is YFSETQ in the germline V gene. The CDR3 has 16 amino acids. The CDR3 nucleotides are TGCGCCAGCAGCTTGGTAGCGGGGGGAAACTACAATGAGCAGTTCTTC. It is translated as CASSLVAGGNYNEQFF.

The genes are TRBV5-5 and TRBJ1-2; no firm D call. This CDR3 has 16 amino acids. V shed 4 bases and J shed 5 bases, with 21 bases lying between them. The germline gives CDR1 SGHKS, CDR2 YYEKEE (reference sequence). As DNA, the CDR3 is TGTGCCAGCAGCCCTCAGACGGGAGCCGAGGAATATGGCTACACCTTC. Its translation: CASSPQTGAEEYGYTF. The whole variable domain, filled in from reference TRBV5-5 and TRBJ1-2, reads DAGVTQSPTHLIKTRGQQVTLRCSPISGHKSVSWYQQVLGQGPQFIFQYYEKEERGRGNFPDRFSARQFPNYSSELNVNALLLGDSALYLCASSPQTGAEEYGYTFGSGTRLTVV.

This chain joins TRBV6-5 and TRBJ2-2; D is unclear. CDR3 length equals 14 residues. Trimming took 2 bases from V and 4 from J, leaving 8 bases between them. Germline assignment: CDR1 MNHEY and CDR2 SVGAGI. CDR3 nucleotides: TGTGCCAGCAGTTACGACCAACTCACCGGGGAGCTGTTTTTT. The encoded protein is CASSYDQLTGELFF.

The chain is built from TRBV28 and TRBJ2-2; TRBD2 aligns across 7 bases. CDR3 size: 16 residues. With V trimmed by 7 bases and J by 0 bases, 8 bases remained unmatched. Germline V lookup: CDR1 MDHEN, CDR2 SYDVKM. CDR3 in DNA: TGTGCCAGCAAACCCTGGGGGGGTACGAACACCGGGGAGCTGTTTTTT. It is translated as CASKPWGGTNTGELFF. Full variable domain (missing parts from reference TRBV28 and TRBJ2-2): DVKVTQSSRYLVKRTGEKVFLECVQDMDHENMFWYRQDPGLGLRLIYFSYDVKMKEKGDIPEGYSVSREKKERFSLILESASTNQTSMYLCASKPWGGTNTGELFFGEGSRLTVL.

The J gene is TRBJ1-2, the V gene TRBV10-2; TRBD1 agrees at 7 bases. With 6 bases clipped from V and 3 bases from J, the junction kept 1 base outside the gene matches. CDR3 length: 12 residues. Germline V CDR1 and CDR2: WSHSY, SAAADI. The CDR3: CASRDRYYGYTF. The DNA for the CDR3 is TGCGCCAGCAGGGACAGGTACTATGGCTACACCTTC.

This chain links TRBV7-8 with TRBJ2-2; D is ambiguous. V was cut by 5 bases and J by 0 bases, with 13 bases left in between. The CDR3 is 16 residues long. Per germline, CDR1 SGHVS and CDR2 FQNEAQ. CDR3 coding DNA: TGTGCCAGCAGCCTAACGGTAATCGCGAACACCGGGGAGCTGTTTTTT. It is translated as CASSLTVIANTGELFF.

The V gene is TRBV7-9, the J gene TRBJ2-5; weak D call: TRBD2 (5 bases). Trimming removed 5 bases at V and 13 bases at J, with 14 bases between. The CDR3 loop spans 11 amino acids. The V gene's germline CDR1 is SEHNR and CDR2 FQNEAQ (reference sequence). The CDR3 DNA sequence: TGTGCCAGCAGCCCGGACTGGCACCCGTACTTC. Its translation is CASSPDWHPYF. The full variable domain, its missing parts supplied by reference TRBV7-9 and TRBJ2-5, is DTGVSQNPRHKITKRGQNVTFRCDPISEHNRLYWYRQTLGQGPEFLTYFQNEAQLEKSRLLSDRFSAERPKGSFSTLEIQRTEQGDSAMYLCASSPDWHPYFGPGTRLLVL.

The chain is built from TRBV7-9 and TRBJ2-7; D is unclear. Trimming took off 1 base at V and 2 bases at J, with 6 bases between the two ends. This CDR3 spans 13 amino acids. CDR1 and CDR2 (germline): SEHNR, FQNEAQ (reference sequence). CDR3 protein: CASSLGRAYEQYF. The CDR3 DNA sequence: TGTGCCAGCAGCTTAGGACGGGCCTACGAGCAGTACTTC.

This sequence joins TRBV13 and TRBJ2-5; 10 nucleotides match TRBD1. The CDR3 consists of 15 residues. Germline V gives CDR1 PRHDT, CDR2 FYEKMQ (reference sequence). Trimming at V came to 3 bases and at J to 4 bases, leaving 5 bases not matched to a gene. CDR3 sequence reads: CASSLDRDRGETQYF. CDR3 in DNA: TGTGCCAGCAGCTTGGACCGGGACAGGGGAGAGACCCAGTACTTC.

This chain uses TRBV14 with TRBJ1-2; TRBD1 aligns across 11 bases. This CDR3 has 17 residues. Trimming cost V 0 bases and J 4 bases; bases outside gene matches: 7. Germline lookup yields CDR1 SGHDN and CDR2 FVKESK. Here the CDR3 reads CASSQDYGQGAGYGYTF. The CDR3 coding sequence is TGTGCCAGCAGCCAAGACTACGGACAGGGGGCCGGCTATGGCTACACCTTC.

This sequence joins TRBV9 and TRBJ1-6; D is unclear. The CDR3 has 15 residues. Trimming removed 3 bases at V and 5 bases at J, with 12 bases between. Germline V gene data show CDR1 as SGDLS and CDR2 as YYNGEE. CDR3 DNA: TGTGCCAGCAGCGGTAATCCACTTAATAATTCACCCCTCCACTTT. This gives the protein CASSGNPLNNSPLHF.

This chain uses TRBV5-6 with TRBJ1-1, with TRBD1 as a possible D gene (5 bases). Looked up from germline, CDR1 is SGHDT and CDR2 is YYEEEE. This CDR3 region has 14 residues. Trimming left V 0 bases short and J 11 bases short, with 17 bases between. The CDR3 spells CASSLVAGLGDAFF. The DNA of the CDR3 is TGTGCCAGCAGCTTGGTGGCAGGGTTAGGTGACGCTTTCTTT.